The entry that follows covers one T cell receptor beta chain sequence. The target antigen is unknown. At one end the junction does not follow the germline gene, possibly because of a read error. This specimen comes from a study of blood T cells in healthy people across ages. All donors came from Russia, were Caucasian and healthy, and spanned ages about 6 to 100. Primers used in a second PCR of roughly 7 to 12 cycles were a sample-barcoded 5' primer and a J-beta primer mix. TCRdb redid the calling of the 5' RACE reads with MiXCR, one entry per CDR3 protein. Of some 1.5 million distinct CDR3 sequences listed, 28% are singletons. CDR1 is LNHDA and CDR2 is SQIVND in the germline V gene (reference sequence). The CDR3 length is 12 residues. General observations from the study: It was the long-lived donors that had more naive CD4+ cells and higher diversity than aged donors.

This receptor was taken from a woman aged 25-40 years in good health. Sequenced: blood. This chain connects TRBV19 to TRBJ1-5; D might be TRBD1 (5 bases). The CDR3 region is CTSSFDSQPQHF. CDR3 bases: TGTACCAGTAGTTTCGACAGTCAGCCCCAGCATTTT.